The T cell receptor (beta chain) described here comes from a study of vaccination and CD4 T cells after COVID-19. Background on the study: Overlapping spike peptides of SARS-CoV-2, HCoV-NL63, HCoV-OC43 and HCoV-229E stimulated the cells. Study-level findings and limits: Rising from about 20 to 38, the median of SARS-CoV-2-reactive clonotypes did not change significantly.

Treatment described: roughly 11-day PBMC culture with coronavirus spike peptide pools or control peptides (ViraFEST assay). Before the COVID-19 pandemic (2011-2018), CD4+ T cells were obtained from the unexposed donor. Under the ViraFEST approach, antigen-specific T cells were expanded with peptide pools and TCRs subsequently sequenced. Sequence data for DNA of cultured CD4+ T cells were generated by the Oncomine TCR Beta short-read assay. DNA came from CD4+ T cells after culture. From the PCR reads, TCRdb called clonotypes with MiXCR, one entry per CDR3 protein. The data contain some 7,000 distinct CDR3 sequences, roughly 41% of them seen just once; the ten biggest clones take up 34%. On this clonotype itself: Its cognate antigen is unknown.

This TCR derives from a human donor in good health. The sequencing sample was made of CD4+ T cells from blood, cultured in vitro.

The CDR3 loop reads CASSLGTGENSPLHF. CDR3 nucleotide sequence: TGTGCCAGCAGCTTAGGGACAGGAGAGAATTCACCCCTCCACTTT. The genes are TRBV7-9 and TRBJ1-6, with TRBD1 matching over 7 bases. J gave up 7 bases and V 1 base, and 4 bases lay outside the gene matches. The CDR3 is 15 residues long. Germline lookup yields CDR1 SEHNR and CDR2 FQNEAQ (reference sequence).